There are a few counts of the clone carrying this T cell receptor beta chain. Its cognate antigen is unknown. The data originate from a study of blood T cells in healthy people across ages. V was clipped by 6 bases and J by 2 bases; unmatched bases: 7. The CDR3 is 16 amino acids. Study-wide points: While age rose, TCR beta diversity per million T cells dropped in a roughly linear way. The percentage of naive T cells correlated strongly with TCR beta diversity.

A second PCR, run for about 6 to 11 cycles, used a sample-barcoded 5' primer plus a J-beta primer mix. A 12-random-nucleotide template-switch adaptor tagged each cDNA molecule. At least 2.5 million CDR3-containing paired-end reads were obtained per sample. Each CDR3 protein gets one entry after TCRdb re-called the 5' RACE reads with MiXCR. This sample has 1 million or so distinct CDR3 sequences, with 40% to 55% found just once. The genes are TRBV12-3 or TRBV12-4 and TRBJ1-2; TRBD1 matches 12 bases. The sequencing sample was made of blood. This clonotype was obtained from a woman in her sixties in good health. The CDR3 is CASRHGTGGVNYGYTF. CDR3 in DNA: TGTGCCAGCAGACACGGGACAGGGGGCGTAAACTATGGCTACACCTTC.